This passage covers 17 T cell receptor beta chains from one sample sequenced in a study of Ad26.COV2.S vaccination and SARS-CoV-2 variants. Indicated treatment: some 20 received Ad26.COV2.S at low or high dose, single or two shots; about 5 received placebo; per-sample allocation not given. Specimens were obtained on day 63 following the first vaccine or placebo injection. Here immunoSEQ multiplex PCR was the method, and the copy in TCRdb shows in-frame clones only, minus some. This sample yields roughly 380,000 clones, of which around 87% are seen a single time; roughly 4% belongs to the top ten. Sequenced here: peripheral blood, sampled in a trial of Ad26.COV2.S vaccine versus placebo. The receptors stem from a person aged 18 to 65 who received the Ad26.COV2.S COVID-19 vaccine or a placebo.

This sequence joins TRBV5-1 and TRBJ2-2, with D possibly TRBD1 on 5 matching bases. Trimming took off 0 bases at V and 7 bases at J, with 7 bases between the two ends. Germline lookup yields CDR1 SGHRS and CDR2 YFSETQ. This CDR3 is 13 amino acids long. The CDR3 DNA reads TGCGCCAGCAGCTTGGCAGGGAACGGGGAGCTGTTTTTT. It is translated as CASSLAGNGELFF.

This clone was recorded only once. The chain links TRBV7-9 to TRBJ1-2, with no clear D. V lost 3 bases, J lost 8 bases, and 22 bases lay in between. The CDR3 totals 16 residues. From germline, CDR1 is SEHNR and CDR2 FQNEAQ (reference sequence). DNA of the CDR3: TGTGCCAGCAGCTTGTTGGCGGGAGAACCAGAGCAAGGCTACACCTTC. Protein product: CASSLLAGEPEQGYTF.

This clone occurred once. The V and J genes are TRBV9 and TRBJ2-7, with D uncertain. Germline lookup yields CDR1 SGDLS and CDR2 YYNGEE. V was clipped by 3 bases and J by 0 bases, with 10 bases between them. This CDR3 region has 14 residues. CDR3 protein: CASSASGRSYEQYF. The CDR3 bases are TGTGCCAGCAGCGCCTCCGGACGCTCCTACGAGCAGTACTTC. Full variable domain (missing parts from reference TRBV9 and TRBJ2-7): DSGVTQTPKHLITATGQRVTLRCSPRSGDLSVYWYQQSLDQGLQFLIQYYNGEERAKGNILERFSAQQFPDLHSELNLSSLELGDSALYFCASSASGRSYEQYFGPGTRLTVT.

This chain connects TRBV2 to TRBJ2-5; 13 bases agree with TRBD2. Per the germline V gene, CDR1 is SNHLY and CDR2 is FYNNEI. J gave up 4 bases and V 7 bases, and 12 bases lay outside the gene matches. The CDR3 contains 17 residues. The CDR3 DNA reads TGTGCCAGCATCCGAACTAGCGGGGGGGCCATGGCAGAGACCCAGTACTTC. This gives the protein CASIRTSGGAMAETQYF.

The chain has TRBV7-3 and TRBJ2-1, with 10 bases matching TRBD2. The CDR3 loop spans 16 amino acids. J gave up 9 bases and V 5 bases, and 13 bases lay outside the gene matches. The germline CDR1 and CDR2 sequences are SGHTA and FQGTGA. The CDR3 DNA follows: TGTGCCAGCAGCCAAGCCCTAGCGGGGGTGGGCGGTGAGCAGTTCTTC. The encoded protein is CASSQALAGVGGEQFF.

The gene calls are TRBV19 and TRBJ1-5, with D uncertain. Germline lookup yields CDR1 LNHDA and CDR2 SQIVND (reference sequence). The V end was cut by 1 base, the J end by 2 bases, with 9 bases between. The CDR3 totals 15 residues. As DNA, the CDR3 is TGTGCCAGTAGTATAGGGTTAGGAGGCAATCAGCCCCAGCATTTT. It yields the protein CASSIGLGGNQPQHF.

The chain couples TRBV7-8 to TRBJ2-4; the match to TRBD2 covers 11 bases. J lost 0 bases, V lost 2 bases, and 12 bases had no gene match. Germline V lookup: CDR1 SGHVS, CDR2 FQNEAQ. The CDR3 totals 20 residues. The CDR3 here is CASSLISGGAGLIAKNIQYF. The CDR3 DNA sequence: TGTGCCAGCAGCTTAATTAGCGGGGGGGCAGGACTGATAGCCAAAAACATTCAGTACTTC.

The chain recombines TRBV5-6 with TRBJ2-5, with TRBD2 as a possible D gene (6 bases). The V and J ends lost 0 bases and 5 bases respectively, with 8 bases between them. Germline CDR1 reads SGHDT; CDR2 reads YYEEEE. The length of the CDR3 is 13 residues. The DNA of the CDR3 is TGTGCCAGCAGCTTGGCGGGGGTGGAGACCCAGTACTTC. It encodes CASSLAGVETQYF.

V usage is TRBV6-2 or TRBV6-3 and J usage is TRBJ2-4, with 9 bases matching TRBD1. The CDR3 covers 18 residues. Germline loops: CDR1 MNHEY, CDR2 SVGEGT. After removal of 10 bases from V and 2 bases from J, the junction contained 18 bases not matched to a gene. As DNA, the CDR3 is TGTGCCACCATCCCGGGACAGGGCACTGTGGAGCCCAAAAACATTCAGTACTTC. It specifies CATIPGQGTVEPKNIQYF.

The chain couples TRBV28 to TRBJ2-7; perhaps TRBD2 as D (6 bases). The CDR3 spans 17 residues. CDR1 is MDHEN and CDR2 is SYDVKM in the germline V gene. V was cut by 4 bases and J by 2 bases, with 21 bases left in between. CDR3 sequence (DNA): TGTGCCAGCAGTTCTCCTGGCCGTTTGGGGACTCCCTACGAGCAGTACTTC. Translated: CASSSPGRLGTPYEQYF.

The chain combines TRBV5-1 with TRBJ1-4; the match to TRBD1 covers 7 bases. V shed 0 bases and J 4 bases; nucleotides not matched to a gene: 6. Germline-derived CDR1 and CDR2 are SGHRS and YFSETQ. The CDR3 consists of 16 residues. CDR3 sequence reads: CASSLARGQLNEKLFF. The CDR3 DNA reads TGCGCCAGCAGCTTGGCCCGGGGACAGCTTAATGAAAAACTGTTTTTT. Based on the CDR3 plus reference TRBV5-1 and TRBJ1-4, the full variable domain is KAGVTQTPRYLIKTRGQQVTLSCSPISGHRSVSWYQQTPGQGLQFLFEYFSETQRNKGNFPGRFSGRQFSNSRSEMNVSTLELGDSALYLCASSLARGQLNEKLFFGSGTQLSVL.

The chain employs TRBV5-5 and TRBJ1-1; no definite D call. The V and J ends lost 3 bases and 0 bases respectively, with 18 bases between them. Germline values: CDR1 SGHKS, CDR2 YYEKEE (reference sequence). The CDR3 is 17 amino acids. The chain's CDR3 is CASSSALSRSMNTEAFF. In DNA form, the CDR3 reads TGTGCCAGCAGCTCCGCCCTCAGTAGGTCCATGAACACTGAAGCTTTCTTT.

The CDR3 region is CAWSPQGQGYTF. As DNA, the CDR3 is TGTGCCTGGAGTCCCCAGGGTCAAGGCTACACCTTC. V and J are TRBV30 and TRBJ1-2, with a tentative D call TRBD1 (5 bases). V was clipped by 2 bases and J by 8 bases, with 12 bases between them. This CDR3 is built from 12 residues. Germline V gene sequence: CDR1 GTSNPN, CDR2 SVGIG (reference sequence).

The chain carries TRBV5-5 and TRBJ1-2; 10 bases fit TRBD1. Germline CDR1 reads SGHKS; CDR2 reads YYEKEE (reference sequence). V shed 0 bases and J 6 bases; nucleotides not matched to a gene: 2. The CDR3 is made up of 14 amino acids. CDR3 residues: CASSLGQGAHGYTF. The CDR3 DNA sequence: TGTGCCAGCAGCTTGGGACAGGGGGCACATGGCTACACCTTC.

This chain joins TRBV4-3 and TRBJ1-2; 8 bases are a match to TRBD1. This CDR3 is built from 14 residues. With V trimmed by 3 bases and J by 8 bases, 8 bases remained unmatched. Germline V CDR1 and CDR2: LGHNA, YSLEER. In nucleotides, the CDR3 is TGCGCCAGCAGCCACGAGACAGGGGTTTGGGGCTACACCTTC. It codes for CASSHETGVWGYTF.

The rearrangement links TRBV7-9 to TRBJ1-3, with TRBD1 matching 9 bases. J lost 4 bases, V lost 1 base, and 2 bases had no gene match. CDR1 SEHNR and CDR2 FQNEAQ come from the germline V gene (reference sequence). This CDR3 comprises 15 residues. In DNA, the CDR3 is TGTGCCAGCAGCTTAGACAGGGGGCTCGGAAACACCATATATTTT. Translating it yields CASSLDRGLGNTIYF.

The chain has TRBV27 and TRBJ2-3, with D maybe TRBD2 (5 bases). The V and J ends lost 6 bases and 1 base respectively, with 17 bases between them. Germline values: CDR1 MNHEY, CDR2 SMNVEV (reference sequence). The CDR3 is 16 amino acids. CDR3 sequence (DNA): TGTGCCAGCAGCACGATGAGGTACGGGGGCACAGATACGCAGTATTTT. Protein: CASSTMRYGGTDTQYF.